The sequence of this TCR beta chain was determined in a study of Ad26.COV2.S vaccination and SARS-CoV-2 variants. Looking at the study overall: The donor belonged to the COV1001 Ad26.COV2.S trial arm. Dosing was one shot or two shots 56 days apart.

This sample's treatment: about 20 received Ad26.COV2.S at low or high dose, single or two shots; 5 received placebo; per-sample allocation not given. Specimens were obtained on day 63 following the first vaccine or placebo injection. Germline CDR1 and CDR2: MNHEY and SVGEGT. The CDR3 spans 16 residues. The ends were cut back, 0 bases at V and 6 bases at J, with 17 bases in the middle. In regard to this clone: Its antigen is unidentified.

Libraries were prepared by immunoSEQ multiplex PCR; TCRdb keeps only in-frame clonotypes and omits some of them. The data contain about 370,000 clones, less than 90% of them singletons. Study results and limitations: CD8+ and CD4+ T cells specific for spike reportedly responded with substantial breadth after vaccination.

The V and J genes are TRBV6-2 or TRBV6-3 and TRBJ2-5; D assignment may be TRBD1 or TRBD2 (5 bases each). This specimen consisted of peripheral blood, obtained in a trial of Ad26.COV2.S vaccine versus placebo. The clonotype originates from a person between 18 and 65 years old who received the Ad26.COV2.S COVID-19 vaccine or a placebo. CDR3 coding DNA: TGTGCCAGCAGTTACTCGGGGCCCGGAGGAGGACAGACCCAGTACTTC. Translation: CASSYSGPGGGQTQYF.